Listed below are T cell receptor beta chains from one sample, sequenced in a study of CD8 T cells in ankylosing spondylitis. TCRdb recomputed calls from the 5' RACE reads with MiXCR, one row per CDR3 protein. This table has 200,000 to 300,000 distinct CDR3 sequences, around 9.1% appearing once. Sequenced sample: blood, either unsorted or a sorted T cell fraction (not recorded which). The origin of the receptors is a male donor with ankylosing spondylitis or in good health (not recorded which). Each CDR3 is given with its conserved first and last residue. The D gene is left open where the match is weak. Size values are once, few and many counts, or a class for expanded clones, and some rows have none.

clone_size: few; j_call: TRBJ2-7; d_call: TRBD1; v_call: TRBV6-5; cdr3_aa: CASSSSGTGTYEQYF; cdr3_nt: TGTGCCAGCAGTTCCTCCGGGACAGGGACTTACGAGCAGTACTTC
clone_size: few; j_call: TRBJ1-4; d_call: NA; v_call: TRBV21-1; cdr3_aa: CASSGRGEKLFF; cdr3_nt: TGTGCCAGCAGCGGTCGGGGGGAAAAACTGTTTTTT
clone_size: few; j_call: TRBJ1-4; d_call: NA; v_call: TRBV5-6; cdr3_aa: CASSPLGNGEKLFF; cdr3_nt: TGTGCCAGCAGCCCCCTCGGGAACGGTGAAAAACTGTTTTTT
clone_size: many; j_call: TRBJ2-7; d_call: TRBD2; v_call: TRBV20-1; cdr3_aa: CSASGLDSSYEQYF; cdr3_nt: TGCAGTGCATCCGGACTAGATTCCTCCTACGAGCAGTACTTC
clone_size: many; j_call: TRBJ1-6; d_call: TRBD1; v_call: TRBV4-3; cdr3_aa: CASSQWDSNSPLHF; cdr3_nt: TGCGCCAGCAGCCAATGGGACAGTAATTCACCCCTCCACTTT
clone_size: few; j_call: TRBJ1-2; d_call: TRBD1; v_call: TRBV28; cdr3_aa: CASRGTGDYGYTF; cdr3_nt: TGTGCCAGCAGGGGTACAGGGGACTATGGCTACACCTTC
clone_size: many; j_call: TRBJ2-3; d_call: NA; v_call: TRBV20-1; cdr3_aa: CSAIITGGPPPYF; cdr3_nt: TGCAGTGCGATTATAACGGGCGGGCCCCCCCCGTATTTT
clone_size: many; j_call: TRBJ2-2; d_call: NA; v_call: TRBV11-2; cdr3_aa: CASSLDWAGSGGELFF; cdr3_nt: TGTGCCAGCAGCTTAGATTGGGCAGGGTCTGGCGGGGAGCTGTTTTTT
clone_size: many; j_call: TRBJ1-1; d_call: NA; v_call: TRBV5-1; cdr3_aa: CASSLAAGSMITEAFF; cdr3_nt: TGCGCCAGCAGCTTGGCTGCAGGTTCTATGATCACTGAAGCTTTCTTT
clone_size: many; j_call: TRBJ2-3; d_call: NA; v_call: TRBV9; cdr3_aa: CASSVAPSGSDTQYF; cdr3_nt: TGTGCCAGCAGCGTAGCTCCGTCGGGGTCAGATACGCAGTATTTT
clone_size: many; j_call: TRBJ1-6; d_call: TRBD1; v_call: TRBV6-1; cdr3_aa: CASSRDRGNSPLHF; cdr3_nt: TGTGCCAGCAGCCGCGACAGGGGGAATTCACCCCTCCACTTT
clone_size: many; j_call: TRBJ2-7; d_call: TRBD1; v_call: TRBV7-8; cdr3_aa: CASSLGTGVAYEQYF; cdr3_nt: TGTGCCAGCAGCTTAGGGACAGGGGTTGCCTACGAGCAGTACTTC
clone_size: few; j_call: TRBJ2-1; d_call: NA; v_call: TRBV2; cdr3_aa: CASKPGPTYNEQFF; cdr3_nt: TGTGCCAGCAAACCGGGACCGACCTACAATGAGCAGTTCTTC
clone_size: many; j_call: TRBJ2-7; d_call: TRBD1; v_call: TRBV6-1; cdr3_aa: CASSPGTGQYEQYF; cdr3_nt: TGTGCCAGCAGCCCCGGGACAGGGCAGTACGAGCAGTACTTC
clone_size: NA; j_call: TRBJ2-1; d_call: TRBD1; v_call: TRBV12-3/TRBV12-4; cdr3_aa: CASSLSAQGAESNGQFF; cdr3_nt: TGTGCCAGCAGTTTAAGTGCCCAGGGGGCAGAGTCCAATGGGCAGTTCTTC
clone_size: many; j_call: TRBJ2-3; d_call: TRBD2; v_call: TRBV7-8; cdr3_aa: CASSLGTSGTDTQYF; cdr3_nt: TGTGCCAGCAGCTTAGGGACTAGCGGCACAGATACGCAGTATTTT
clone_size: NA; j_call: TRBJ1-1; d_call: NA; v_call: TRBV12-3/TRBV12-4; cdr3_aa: CASSLSRVPNTEAFF; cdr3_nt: TGTGCCAGCAGTTTGAGTCGAGTGCCTAACACTGAAGCTTTCTTT
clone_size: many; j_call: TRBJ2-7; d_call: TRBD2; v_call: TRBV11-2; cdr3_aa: CASSPSGSGLAGGLGEQYF; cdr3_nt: TGTGCCAGCAGCCCCTCCGGCTCGGGACTAGCGGGAGGGCTGGGCGAGCAGTACTTC
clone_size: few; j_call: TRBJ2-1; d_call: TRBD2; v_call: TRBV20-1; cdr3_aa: CSALLTSGPYNEQFF; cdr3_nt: TGCAGTGCACTTCTAACTAGCGGACCCTACAATGAGCAGTTCTTC
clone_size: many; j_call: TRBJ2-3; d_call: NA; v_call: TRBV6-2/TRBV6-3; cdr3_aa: CASRIPETDTQYF; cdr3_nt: TGTGCCAGCAGGATCCCAGAAACAGATACGCAGTATTTT
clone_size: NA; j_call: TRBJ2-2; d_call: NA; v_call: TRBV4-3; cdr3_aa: CASSQEIWTANTGELFF; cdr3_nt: TGCGCCAGCAGCCAAGAAATCTGGACCGCCAACACCGGGGAGCTGTTTTTT
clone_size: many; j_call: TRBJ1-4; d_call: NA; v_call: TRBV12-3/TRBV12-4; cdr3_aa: CASRRTGTNEKLFF; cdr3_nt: TGTGCCAGCAGACGAACAGGGACAAATGAAAAACTGTTTTTT
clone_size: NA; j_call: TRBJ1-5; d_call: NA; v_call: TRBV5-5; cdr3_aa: CGSSLSAPGNQPQHF; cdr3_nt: TGTGGCAGCAGCTTGTCGGCGCCGGGCAATCAGCCCCAGCATTTT
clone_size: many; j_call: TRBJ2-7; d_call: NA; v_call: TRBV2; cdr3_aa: CAGSGESYEQYF; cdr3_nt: TGTGCCGGTTCCGGGGAAAGCTACGAGCAGTACTTC
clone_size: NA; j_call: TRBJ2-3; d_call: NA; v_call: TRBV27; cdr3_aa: CASSFWGTADTQYF; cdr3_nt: TGTGCCAGCAGTTTTTGGGGGACGGCAGATACGCAGTATTTT
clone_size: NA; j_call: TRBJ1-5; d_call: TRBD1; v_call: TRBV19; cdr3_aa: CASSIVRGGNNQPQHF; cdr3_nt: TGTGCCAGTAGTATAGTGAGAGGGGGCAACAATCAGCCCCAGCATTTT
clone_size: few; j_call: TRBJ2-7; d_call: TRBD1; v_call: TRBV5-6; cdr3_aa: CASSPFLGTVMYEQYF; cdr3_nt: TGTGCCAGCAGCCCTTTCCTCGGGACAGTAATGTACGAGCAGTACTTC
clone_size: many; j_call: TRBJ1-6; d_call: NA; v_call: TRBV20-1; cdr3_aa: CSARTALDNSPLHF; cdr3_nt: TGCAGTGCACGGACGGCTCTGGATAATTCACCCCTCCACTTT